Sequencing of this TCR beta chain was carried out in a study of long-term antiretroviral therapy in people with HIV. Study background: The earliest samples came about a decade before the 2015 immediate-ART recommendation.

The study drew at least one pre-ART and at least two post-ART PBMC samples from every donor. The V end was cut by 4 bases, the J end by 4 bases, with 6 bases between. This CDR3 spans 12 amino acids. In germline, CDR1 is SGHTA, CDR2 FQGNSA. About this clone itself: Its antigen is unidentified.

Version v3.0 of the immunoSEQ assay ran at survey level. Sequencing was performed with immunoSEQ multiplex PCR; in TCRdb, only in-frame clones are kept and a portion is missing. In the table there are about 35,000 clones, around 79% of which are singletons. Findings of the study overall: Controls exceeded HIV repertoires in CDR3 length range.

The chain carries TRBV7-2 and TRBJ2-3; D is unclear. The sample consisted of unsorted PBMCs, taken 3 years after starting antiretroviral therapy. This clonotype was obtained from a man aged 50 to 60 with HIV. CDR3 DNA sequence: TGTGCCAGCAGCTCCTACGCAGATACGCAGTATTTT. Protein: CASSSYADTQYF.